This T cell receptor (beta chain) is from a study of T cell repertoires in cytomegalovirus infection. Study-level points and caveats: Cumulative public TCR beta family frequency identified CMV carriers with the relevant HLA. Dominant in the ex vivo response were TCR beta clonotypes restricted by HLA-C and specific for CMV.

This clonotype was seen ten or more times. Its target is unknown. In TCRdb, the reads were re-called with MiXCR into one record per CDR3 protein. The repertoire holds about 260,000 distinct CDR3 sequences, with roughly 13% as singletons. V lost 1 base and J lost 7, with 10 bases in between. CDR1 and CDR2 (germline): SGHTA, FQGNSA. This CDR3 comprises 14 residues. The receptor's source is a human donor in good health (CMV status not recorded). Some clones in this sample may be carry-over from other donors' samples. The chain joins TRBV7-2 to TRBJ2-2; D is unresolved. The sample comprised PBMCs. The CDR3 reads CASSLVPDDGELFF. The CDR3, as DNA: TGTGCCAGCAGCTTAGTTCCAGACGACGGGGAGCTGTTTTTT.